These 19 T cell receptor beta chains originate from one sample sequenced in a study of preoperative IRX-2 immunotherapy in early breast cancer. Treatment here: preoperative locoregional IRX-2 cytokine immunotherapy. Measured with immunoSEQ multiplex PCR; TCRdb has only the in-frame clones, and not every one. The profile covers about 23,000 clones, with roughly 95% appearing a single time and about a sixth taken by the ten largest. The sample consisted of tumor tissue, taken after IRX-2 immunotherapy. These receptors originate from a human donor with breast cancer.

This chain uses TRBV5-1 with TRBJ1-3; no clear D. Trimming shortened V by 4 bases and J by 0 bases, and 5 bases separated the two germline ends. CDR1 is SGHRS and CDR2 is YFSETQ in the germline V gene. The CDR3 runs 13 residues. CDR3 nucleotide sequence: TGCGCCAGCAGCCCCAACTCTGGAAACACCATATATTTT. It encodes CASSPNSGNTIYF.

The V and J genes are TRBV5-1 and TRBJ1-1, with 7 positions matching TRBD1. Per germline, CDR1 SGHRS and CDR2 YFSETQ. There are 12 residues in the CDR3. Germline trimming cut 4 bases from V and 9 bases from J; bases unmatched to any gene: 6. The CDR3 nucleotides are TGCGCCAGCAGCCCCGGGACAGAGAAAGCTTTCTTT. Amino acid sequence: CASSPGTEKAFF.

There are a few counts of this clone. The chain has TRBV11-2 and TRBJ2-7, with 7 bases identical to TRBD1. The CDR3 length is 16 residues. V was pared by 2 bases and J by 3 bases, with 10 bases of the junction left unmatched. CDR1 and CDR2 (germline): SGHAT, FQNNGV. The CDR3 loop is CASSLRGRDSFYEQYF. In nucleotides, the CDR3 is TGTGCCAGCAGCTTAAGGGGTCGGGACAGCTTCTACGAGCAGTACTTC.

V usage is TRBV19 and J usage is TRBJ2-1; 10 bases map to TRBD2. There are 16 residues in the CDR3. Germline CDR1 LNHDA, CDR2 SQIVND (reference sequence). The V segment lost 3 bases and the J segment 7 bases; nucleotides outside the gene matches: 9. The CDR3 reads CASSMGSSGRGNEQFF. In nucleotides, the CDR3 is TGTGCCAGTAGTATGGGCTCTAGCGGGAGAGGGAATGAGCAGTTCTTC.

The genes are TRBV29-1 and TRBJ2-7, with D possibly matching TRBD1 (5 bases). The V end was cut by 7 bases, the J end by 2 bases, with 18 bases between. The CDR3 covers 14 residues. Germline lookup yields CDR1 SQVTM and CDR2 ANQGSEA. This chain's CDR3 is CSAQGADTAYEQYF. The CDR3 DNA is TGCAGCGCACAAGGGGCAGACACGGCCTACGAGCAGTACTTC.

The genes are TRBV5-4 and TRBJ2-2; 7 bases match TRBD2. Germline CDR1 SGHNT, CDR2 YYREEE (reference sequence). The V segment lost 2 bases and the J segment 7 bases; nucleotides outside the gene matches: 5. The CDR3 length is 14 residues. Here the CDR3 DNA reads TGTGCCAGCAGCTTAACTAGCGATATCGGGGAGCTGTTTTTT. Translating gives CASSLTSDIGELFF. Together with reference TRBV5-4 and TRBJ2-2, the CDR3 gives the full variable domain: ETGVTQSPTHLIKTRGQQVTLRCSSQSGHNTVSWYQQALGQGPQFIFQYYREEENGRGNFPPRFSGLQFPNYSSELNVNALELDDSALYLCASSLTSDIGELFFGEGSRLTVL.

This chain links TRBV19 with TRBJ2-2; a weak D match, TRBD1 (5 bases). Per the germline V gene, CDR1 is LNHDA and CDR2 is SQIVND (reference sequence). The V gene lost 7 bases and the J gene lost 1 base, with 10 bases spanning the gap. The CDR3 is 14 amino acids. CDR3 in amino acids: CASIRQGNTGELFF. The CDR3 DNA is TGTGCCAGTATCAGGCAGGGGAACACCGGGGAGCTGTTTTTT.

CDR3 sequence (DNA): TGTGCCTGGAGCACAACAGGGTACAATGAGCAGTTCTTC. Translation: CAWSTTGYNEQFF. V gene TRBV30 combines with J gene TRBJ2-1; D is perhaps TRBD1 (6 bases). V was cut by 3 bases and J by 4 bases, with 10 bases left in between. The CDR3 extends over 13 amino acids. CDR1 and CDR2 (germline): GTSNPN, SVGIG (reference sequence).

V gene TRBV11-2 combines with J gene TRBJ2-3; D is unclear. Per the germline V gene, CDR1 is SGHAT and CDR2 is FQNNGV. The CDR3 contains 13 residues. Trimming removed 7 bases from V and 1 base from J, with 9 bases in between. In DNA form, the CDR3 reads TGTGCCAGCAAGCTCCGGGGCACAGATACGCAGTATTTT. Protein: CASKLRGTDTQYF.

The V call is TRBV6-5, the J call TRBJ1-3; D is unresolved. Germline CDR1 and CDR2: MNHEY and SVGAGI. The CDR3 is 16 residues long. Trimming shortened V by 2 bases and J by 0 bases, and 11 bases separated the two germline ends. The CDR3 DNA reads TGTGCCAGCAGTTACCGACGACCTAACTCTGGAAACACCATATATTTT. Encoded protein: CASSYRRPNSGNTIYF.

The chain links TRBV29-1 to TRBJ2-7, with D hard to call. CDR1 SQVTM and CDR2 ANQGSEA come from the germline V gene. Trimming took 3 bases from V and 2 from J, leaving 17 bases between them. The CDR3 consists of 15 residues. The CDR3 DNA reads TGCAGCGTTGAGACCCAGCGTGCAGTCCCCTACGAGCAGTACTTC. This codes for CSVETQRAVPYEQYF.

The chain has TRBV9 and TRBJ2-1; unclear D gene. V lost 3 bases and J lost 0, with 10 bases in between. Germline loops: CDR1 SGDLS, CDR2 YYNGEE. This CDR3 is built from 15 residues. The chain's CDR3 is CASSEDQSSYNEQFF. CDR3 nucleotides: TGTGCCAGCAGCGAAGACCAAAGCTCCTACAATGAGCAGTTCTTC. The whole variable domain, filled in from reference TRBV9 and TRBJ2-1, reads DSGVTQTPKHLITATGQRVTLRCSPRSGDLSVYWYQQSLDQGLQFLIQYYNGEERAKGNILERFSAQQFPDLHSELNLSSLELGDSALYFCASSEDQSSYNEQFFGPGTRLTVL.

The chain combines TRBV4-1 with TRBJ1-1, with D perhaps TRBD1 (6 bases). This CDR3 region has 15 residues. V lost 3 bases to trimming and J lost 4 bases, with 15 bases between them. The germline CDR1 and CDR2 sequences are MGHRA and YSYEKL. CDR3 nucleotides: TGCGCCAGCAGCCACGGACAGATTACGGGCACTGAAGCTTTCTTT. Translated, it gives CASSHGQITGTEAFF.

This chain joins TRBV7-9 and TRBJ2-2; no clear D gene. Looked up from germline, CDR1 is SEHNR and CDR2 is FQNEAQ (reference sequence). The CDR3 is 15 residues long. The ends were cut back, 0 bases at V and 5 bases at J, with 10 bases in the middle. DNA of the CDR3: TGTGCCAGCAGCTTAGCTTTCGGCAGGACCGGGGAGCTGTTTTTT. This gives the protein CASSLAFGRTGELFF.

This rearrangement joins TRBV5-1 to TRBJ2-5; weak D call: TRBD2 (5 bases). The CDR3 has 15 residues. Germline-derived CDR1 and CDR2 are SGHRS and YFSETQ. V dropped 1 base and J dropped 4 bases, with 14 bases sitting between them. The CDR3 sequence: CASSLIATAGETQYF. Written as DNA, the CDR3 is TGCGCCAGCAGCTTGATCGCAACCGCGGGAGAGACCCAGTACTTC. The full variable domain, with the rest looked up from reference TRBV5-1 and TRBJ2-5, is KAGVTQTPRYLIKTRGQQVTLSCSPISGHRSVSWYQQTPGQGLQFLFEYFSETQRNKGNFPGRFSGRQFSNSRSEMNVSTLELGDSALYLCASSLIATAGETQYFGPGTRLLVL.

The chain links TRBV7-2 to TRBJ2-5; weak D call: TRBD2 (6 bases). This CDR3 spans 14 amino acids. Trimming took 2 bases from V and 5 from J, leaving 12 bases between them. Germline V CDR1 and CDR2: SGHTA, FQGNSA. CDR3 DNA: TGTGCCAGCAGCTTATACGGGAGTGCGGAGACCCAGTACTTC. Translating it yields CASSLYGSAETQYF.

The V call is TRBV27, the J call TRBJ1-1, with 7 positions matching TRBD1. Per germline, CDR1 MNHEY and CDR2 SMNVEV (reference sequence). The CDR3 runs 17 residues. Germline trimming cut 5 bases from V and 0 bases from J; bases unmatched to any gene: 12. The CDR3 region is CASSPGQDTSMNTEAFF. The CDR3, as DNA: TGTGCCAGCAGTCCCGGACAGGACACTTCAATGAACACTGAAGCTTTCTTT.

The J gene is TRBJ2-1, the V gene TRBV29-1; 11 nucleotides agree with TRBD2. The germline V gene has CDR1 SQVTM and CDR2 ANQGSEA. The CDR3 extends over 14 amino acids. V lost 4 bases and J lost 4; bases outside the gene matches: 3. In nucleotides, the CDR3 is TGCAGCGTTGCAACTAGCGGGAGTTACAATGAGCAGTTCTTC. It is translated as CSVATSGSYNEQFF.

This clone appeared a few times. V usage is TRBV29-1 and J usage is TRBJ2-3, with TRBD1 matching over 9 bases. Germline V gene data show CDR1 as SQVTM and CDR2 as ANQGSEA. CDR3 length: 16 amino acids. V gave up 2 bases and J gave up 4 bases; unmatched junction bases: 10. The DNA of the CDR3 is TGCAGCGTTGAAACCGGGACAGGGCCGGGGCCAGATACGCAGTATTTT. Amino acid sequence: CSVETGTGPGPDTQYF.